Listed below are T cell receptor beta chains from one sample, sequenced in a study of vaccination and CD4 T cells after COVID-19. TCRdb re-derived calls from the PCR reads in MiXCR, one entry per CDR3 protein. Among about 22,000 distinct CDR3 sequences listed, about 35% were seen once. These receptors have no identified antigens. The specimen comprised CD4+ T cells from blood, cultured in vitro, sampled about 7 months after SARS-CoV-2 vaccination. The receptor set was obtained from a human donor who had recovered from COVID-19. The CDR3 runs from the conserved cysteine through the conserved F or W. Each record gives: J gene, V gene, clone size, D gene, CDR3 length, CDR3 DNA, CDR3 protein. D genes are given only for firm matches. Clone size appears in some rows only: once, few, many, or a class for an expanded clone.

J: TRBJ2-2; V: TRBV20-1; size: .; D: TRBD2; length: 17; DNA: TGCAGTGCTAGAAAAGGGTTGGGAGGGCGGTTGACAGGGGAGCTGTTTTTT; CDR3: CSARKGLGGRLTGELFF
J: TRBJ2-7; V: TRBV28; size: medium-sized; D: TRBD2; length: 14; DNA: TGTGCCAGCAGAAACGCGGGAGGGCCGCGCGAGCAGTACTTC; CDR3: CASRNAGGPREQYF
J: TRBJ2-7; V: TRBV29-1; size: .; D: .; length: 14; DNA: TGCAGCGTCTCGACAGGAGCCTTTTCCTACGAGCAGTACTTC; CDR3: CSVSTGAFSYEQYF
J: TRBJ1-5; V: TRBV27; size: .; D: .; length: 13; DNA: TGTGCCAGCAGTTTATTTGTGGATCAGCCCCAGCATTTT; CDR3: CASSLFVDQPQHF
J: TRBJ1-2; V: TRBV15; size: .; D: TRBD1; length: 14; DNA: TGTGCCACCAGCAGGGGTGGGACAGGGCGGGGCTACACCTTC; CDR3: CATSRGGTGRGYTF
J: TRBJ2-3; V: TRBV20-1; size: few; D: TRBD2; length: 14; DNA: TGCAGTGCTAGAGAGCGGGAGGACACAGATACGCAGTATTTT; CDR3: CSAREREDTDTQYF
J: TRBJ2-1; V: TRBV5-4; size: .; D: TRBD2; length: 16; DNA: TGTGCCAGCAGGGGGACTAGCGGGAGGGCTTACAATGAGCAGTTCTTC; CDR3: CASRGTSGRAYNEQFF
J: TRBJ2-7; V: TRBV28; size: .; D: TRBD1; length: 13; DNA: TGTGCCAGGGAAGGGGGCGAACTCTACGAGCAGTACTTC; CDR3: CAREGGELYEQYF
J: TRBJ2-1; V: TRBV20-1; size: .; D: TRBD1; length: 15; DNA: TGCAGTGCTACAGAGACAGGGTACTCCTACAATGAGCAGTTCTTC; CDR3: CSATETGYSYNEQFF
J: TRBJ1-6; V: TRBV27; size: .; D: TRBD1; length: 12; DNA: TGTGCCAGCGGACAGGGTTTTTCACCCCTCCACTTT; CDR3: CASGQGFSPLHF
J: TRBJ2-1; V: TRBV18; size: .; D: .; length: 13; DNA: TGTGCCAGCTCGGTGGGAAACTACAATGAGCAGTTCTTC; CDR3: CASSVGNYNEQFF
J: TRBJ2-1; V: TRBV20-1; size: few; D: TRBD2; length: 14; DNA: TGCAGTGCTAGTTTGGTAGCGGGAGGTGTTGAGCAGTTCTTC; CDR3: CSASLVAGGVEQFF
J: TRBJ1-5; V: TRBV6-1; size: .; D: .; length: 16; DNA: TGTGCCAGCAGTGAAGCTTGGATGACAGGTAACAAGCCCCAGCATTTT; CDR3: CASSEAWMTGNKPQHF
J: TRBJ2-7; V: TRBV20-1; size: few; D: TRBD2; length: 15; DNA: TGCAGTGCGACTTCGCTAGCGGGAGTCTCCTACGAGCAGTACTTC; CDR3: CSATSLAGVSYEQYF
J: TRBJ1-5; V: TRBV10-3; size: .; D: .; length: 13; DNA: TGTGCCACCCAGATTTATAGCAATCAGCCCCAGCATTTT; CDR3: CATQIYSNQPQHF